This T cell receptor (beta chain) was sequenced in a study of blood T cell repertoires in COVID-19 (dated by TCRdb to 2018 to 2021). Concerning the study at large: Samples from collaborators originated in the United States, Italy and Spain and spanned both the acute and convalescent phases of COVID-19. The prospective study material was composed of cDNA or gDNA derived from T cells, B-cell-depleted T cells, or PBMCs. Deeply sampled blood TCRbeta repertoires from subjects exposed to, actively infected with, or recovered from COVID-19 were included in the dataset. The repertoires were released in a freely available public database intended as a resource for research on the immune response to SARS-CoV-2. Samples came from the ongoing ImmuneRACE study (first 160 participants) plus 1,254 subjects from 6 global collaborators. A de-identified subject ID, COVID-19 status, age in years and sex were almost always included in the sample metadata. HLA class I and class II types, where available, came from metadata supplied by the sample provider rather than from assay-based typing.

Each collaborating institution followed its own protocols to collect whole blood in K2EDTA tubes. Collaborator samples were shipped for TCRbeta analysis as frozen whole blood, isolated PBMCs, or DNA extracted from either sample type. Study-wide conclusions, independent of this receptor: Clinical and demographic metadata were provided uncurated, with the amount varying by source and participant.

Worth noting for this clone: Its antigen remains unidentified. No much larger clone is present one base from it, and per-base qualities are unavailable.

TCRbeta CDR3 regions were amplified from genomic DNA by means of the immunoSEQ Assay, a bias-controlled multiplex PCR. The paper's processing steps were these. The number of nucleated cells in each sample was estimated by amplification of reference gene primers within the assay. Sequence reads were collapsed and filtered to measure the absolute abundance of every unique TCRbeta CDR3 rearrangement. For each sample, productive Simpson clonality was calculated as the square root of Simpson's diversity index across productive rearrangements. TCRdb holds this immuneACCESS table with in-frame rearrangements only. Some clones are missing; in checked studies, unresolved V genes explain under half, and the rest has no known cause. Clone size and V and J calls were adopted from that table, with D and trimming inferred from the DNA. Within this sample are some 220,000 clones, with around 84% of them counted one time only. The ten largest clones capture less than 20% of the sample.

The CDR3 numbers 14 residues from cysteine through phenylalanine. Only the CDR3 DNA stays, 42 bases, in frame from base 1. The germline V gene gives CDR1 as SGHVS and CDR2 as FNYEAQ. The junction shows trimming of 5 bases on V and 10 bases on J, plus 15 bases between the germline ends. The source is a woman older than 75 with active or convalescent COVID-19. Specimen: peripheral blood. The chain was built from TRBV7-6 and TRBJ1-6; the D segment could be TRBD1, given 5 matching bases. The DNA reads TGTGCCAGCAGCCCCAAGGTGACAGAATCACCCCTCCACTTT. It specifies CASSPKVTESPLHF.